A single sample is the source of the 4 T cell receptor beta chains below, sequenced in a study of CD8+ T cells in alopecia areata. After isolation, RNA underwent reverse transcription to generate cDNA as the sequencing template. Libraries were prepared by immunoSEQ multiplex PCR; TCRdb keeps only in-frame clonotypes and omits some of them. The table records some 190,000 clones, 45% to 75% of them present only once. Sample treatment: oral pan-JAK inhibitor, 5-10 mg twice daily. The sequenced sample was CD4+ T cells sorted from blood, obtained at week 4, from a patient treated with tofacitinib. The receptors originated from a human donor with alopecia areata.

This chain links TRBV27 with TRBJ2-5; 11 bases are shared with TRBD2. CDR1 MNHEY and CDR2 SMNVEV come from the germline V gene (reference sequence). V was pared by 5 bases and J by 4 bases, with 9 bases of the junction left unmatched. The CDR3 is 16 residues long. The CDR3 loop reads CASSTGTSGIRETQYF. CDR3 in DNA: TGTGCCAGCAGTACCGGGACTAGCGGAATAAGAGAGACCCAGTACTTC.

This clone was seen just once. This CDR3 is also generated by other DNA sequences in the sample. The V and J genes are TRBV7-2 and TRBJ2-5; unclear D gene. CDR1 and CDR2 (germline): SGHTA, FQGNSA. Trimming took off 2 bases at V and 5 bases at J, with 6 bases between the two ends. The CDR3 runs to 12 residues. The CDR3 region has the DNA TGTGCCAGCAGCTTATCGCGGGAGACCCAGTACTTC. This translates into CASSLSRETQYF.

The V gene is TRBV7-9, the J gene TRBJ2-2; TRBD2 matches 7 bases. V gave up 3 bases and J gave up 7 bases; unmatched junction bases: 2. From germline, CDR1 is SEHNR and CDR2 FQNEAQ (reference sequence). This CDR3 spans 13 amino acids. The CDR3 region is CASSFSGDGELFF. The DNA for the CDR3 is TGTGCCAGCAGCTTCAGCGGGGACGGGGAGCTGTTTTTT. Combining the CDR3 with reference TRBV7-9 and TRBJ2-2 gives the whole variable domain DTGVSQNPRHKITKRGQNVTFRCDPISEHNRLYWYRQTLGQGPEFLTYFQNEAQLEKSRLLSDRFSAERPKGSFSTLEIQRTEQGDSAMYLCASSFSGDGELFFGEGSRLTVL.

V is TRBV27 and J is TRBJ1-5; possibly TRBD1 for D (5 bases). Germline CDR1 is MNHEY and CDR2 is SMNVEV (reference sequence). V lost 8 bases and J lost 4, with 12 bases in between. This CDR3 has 13 amino acids. The CDR3 DNA reads as TGTGCCAGCGGGACCAACGGGAATCAGCCCCAGCATTTT. It encodes CASGTNGNQPQHF.